This TCR beta chain was captured by sequencing in a study of blood T cells in healthy people across ages. Study at large: Every two T cells gave about one barcoded beta molecule via template switching.

For this clonotype: What it binds is unknown.

This CDR3 contains 14 residues. Looked up from germline, CDR1 is SGHTA and CDR2 is FQGNSA. The germline V and J ends were trimmed by 4 bases and 4 bases, with 10 bases remaining between them. Notes on the study in general: Estimates of diversity drawn from one million T cells were considered underestimates. In the absence of known donor CMV status, changes in expanded clonotypes were possibly confounded.

For the second PCR, which ran for 7 to 11 cycles, a sample-barcoded 5' primer and a J-beta primer mix were used. TCRdb fed the 5' RACE reads into MiXCR, producing one record per CDR3 protein. The sample carries 450,000 to 700,000 distinct CDR3 sequences, roughly 29% recorded once. Investigators took approximately 9.4 milliliters of peripheral blood from every donor. The V and J genes are TRBV7-2 and TRBJ1-4, with D possibly being TRBD1 (6 bases). Material for sequencing was blood. This clonotype was sampled from a woman aged 65 to 85 in good health. CDR3 protein: CASSWTVHNEKLFF. The CDR3 DNA follows: TGTGCCAGCAGCTGGACAGTACATAATGAAAAACTGTTTTTT.